These 19 T cell receptor beta chains came from one sample sequenced in a study of blood T cells in healthy people across ages (dated by TCRdb to about 2015). The library was produced with 5' RACE. The sequencer was an Illumina HiSeq 2500. A second about 6 to 11 cycle PCR used a sample-barcoded 5' primer and a J-beta primer mix. The raw public reads went through TCRdb reprocessing: fastp at Q25, MiXCR clone calling, in-frame beta chains kept. For every CDR3 protein sequence, its rows merge into one entry that carries the most common genes and DNA. The sample table lists 1,100,000 or so distinct CDR3 sequences, under 55% of them with a count of one. The leading ten clones occupy under 20% of the sample. Input material: blood. The receptors come from an older woman in good health.

The chain employs TRBV27 and TRBJ2-4; no reliable D call. Judging by the DNA end, TRBJ2-7 fits better; the J call may be wrong. The CDR3 is 12 amino acids. The germline CDR1 and CDR2 sequences are MNHEY and SMNVEV (reference sequence). CDR3 protein: CASRSTDHEQYF. CDR3 nucleotides: TGTGCCAGCCGGTCGACGGACCACGAGCAGTACTTC.

This clonotype came up a few times. The CDR3, as DNA: TGCAGCGTTGAAGTGGGGGGAGATACGCAGTATTTT. Translating gives CSVEVGGDTQYF. The chain joins TRBV29-1 to TRBJ2-3; TRBD2 might be the D (6 bases). Germline V gives CDR1 SQVTM, CDR2 ANQGSEA. The CDR3 runs to 12 residues. The V end lost 1 base, the J end lost 5 bases, and 7 bases lay between the germline ends.

This clonotype was counted a few times. The chain employs TRBV3-1 and TRBJ2-1, with 10 bases identical to TRBD2. The CDR3 loop spans 15 amino acids. Germline CDR1 reads LGHDT; CDR2 reads YNNKEL (reference sequence). V lost 1 base to trimming and J lost 14 bases; unmatched junction nucleotides: 11. CDR3 bases: TGTGCCAGCAGCCAAGTTCTAGCGGGGGTTTTTTCTGAGTTCTTC. It yields the protein CASSQVLAGVFSEFF.

This clonotype turned up a few times. The chain uses TRBV11-1 and TRBJ2-4; 10 nucleotides align to TRBD1. The J call may not be correct, given that the DNA end is closer to TRBJ2-7. The germline V gene has CDR1 SGHAT and CDR2 FQDESV (reference sequence). CDR3 size: 14 residues. The CDR3 sequence is CASSLDRGSNEQYF. The CDR3 DNA sequence: TGTGCCAGCAGCTTGGACAGGGGGTCGAACGAGCAGTACTTC.

The chain has TRBV28 and TRBJ2-3, with a tentative D call TRBD1 (6 bases). V lost 7 bases, J lost 1 base, and 12 bases lay in between. Germline V gene lookup returns CDR1 MDHEN and CDR2 SYDVKM. The CDR3 consists of 14 residues. The CDR3 region is CASNSYRGTDTQYF. CDR3 DNA: TGTGCCAGCAACTCTTACAGGGGCACAGATACGCAGTATTTT.

As regards this clonotype: At one end, the junction sequence differs from germline, possibly due to a read error. The rearrangement links TRBV28 to TRBJ2-1; TRBD2 matches 7 bases. Looked up from germline, CDR1 is MDHEN and CDR2 is SYDVKM. The CDR3 spans 12 residues. The chain's CDR3 is CACSLAAGAQFF. The CDR3 coding sequence is TGTGCCTGCAGTTTAGCGGCGGGAGCGCAGTTCTTC.

The chain joins TRBV5-1 to TRBJ2-3; 7 bases fit TRBD1. V was clipped by 0 bases and J by 1 base; unmatched bases: 5. Germline-derived CDR1 and CDR2 are SGHRS and YFSETQ. The CDR3 is made up of 16 amino acids. CDR3 coding DNA: TGCGCCAGCAGCTTGGACAGGGGCTATGGCACAGATACGCAGTATTTT. Translated: CASSLDRGYGTDTQYF.

This clonotype was seen at least ten times. The chain links TRBV7-6 to TRBJ2-5, with D uncertain. Germline CDR1 is SGHVS and CDR2 is FNYEAQ. This CDR3 has 12 residues. Trimming removed 5 bases from V and 5 bases from J, with 9 bases in between. The CDR3 sequence: CASSQLQETQYF. In DNA form, the CDR3 reads TGTGCCAGCAGCCAGCTGCAGGAGACCCAGTACTTC.

J is TRBJ2-1 and V is TRBV27; 9 nucleotides line up with TRBD2. CDR3 length: 16 residues. With V trimmed by 5 bases and J by 7 bases, 12 bases remained unmatched. In germline, CDR1 is MNHEY, CDR2 SMNVEV (reference sequence). The CDR3 sequence: CASSSRLDSGRNEQFF. In nucleotides, the CDR3 is TGTGCCAGCAGTAGTCGATTGGATAGCGGGAGAAATGAGCAGTTCTTC.

This clonotype was observed a few times. CDR3 bases: TGTGCCAGCAGCCTGTATCACGAGCAGTACTTC. It encodes CASSLYHEQYF. The genes are TRBV6-6 and TRBJ2-7; the D is unclear. The CDR3 is made up of 11 amino acids. V was cut by 6 bases and J by 5 bases, with 8 bases left in between. CDR1 and CDR2 (germline): MNHNY, SVGAGI (reference sequence).

This clonotype was seen more than once but under ten times. This chain links TRBV20-1 with TRBJ2-3; possible D gene TRBD1, 6 bases. The CDR3 has 13 residues. From germline, CDR1 is DFQATT and CDR2 SNEGSKA (reference sequence). V was clipped by 3 bases and J by 2 bases, with 9 bases between them. In DNA, the CDR3 is TGCAGTGCTAGCGGACAGCACACAGATACGCAGTATTTT. Encoded protein: CSASGQHTDTQYF.

J is TRBJ2-7 and V is TRBV10-2; D perhaps matches TRBD2 (5 bases). The CDR3 spans 15 residues. Trimming removed 2 bases at V and 2 bases at J, with 13 bases between. Germline CDR1 is WSHSY and CDR2 is SAAADI. CDR3: CASSETWERAYEQYF. In nucleotides, the CDR3 is TGCGCCAGCAGTGAGACGTGGGAGAGGGCCTACGAGCAGTACTTC.

This clonotype was found many times. As DNA, the CDR3 is TGCAGCGTTGGGGAGCCGCAAGAGACCCAGTACTTC. Its protein product is CSVGEPQETQYF. The chain is built from TRBV29-1 and TRBJ2-5; D is possibly TRBD2 (5 bases). Germline CDR1 SQVTM, CDR2 ANQGSEA. This CDR3 spans 12 amino acids. Trimming removed 4 bases from V and 2 bases from J, with 8 bases in between.

The genes are TRBV12-3 or TRBV12-4 and TRBJ1-1; 7 bases fit TRBD1. This CDR3 is built from 14 residues. V was pared by 5 bases and J by 6 bases, with 9 bases of the junction left unmatched. CDR3 sequence (DNA): TGTGCCAGCAGTCAACAGACAGGGTGGGCTGAAGCTTTCTTT. Translated, it gives CASSQQTGWAEAFF.

This clonotype came up a few times. The chain recombines TRBV12-3 or TRBV12-4 with TRBJ2-2; D gene ambiguous. The ends were cut back, 2 bases at V and 5 bases at J, with 6 bases in the middle. The CDR3 loop spans 13 amino acids. The CDR3 coding sequence is TGTGCCAGCAGTTTAAAACTAACCGGGGAGCTGTTTTTT. This gives the protein CASSLKLTGELFF.

This clonotype was seen a few times. The genes are TRBV21-1 and TRBJ2-7; the D call of TRBD2 is as the table states it, not checked on the DNA. TRBV21-1 has pseudogene status. This CDR3 has 15 residues. The CDR3 loop reads CASSSGEGAVYEQYF. CDR3 nucleotides: TGTGCCAGCAGCAGCGGGGAGGGTGCAGTCTACGAGCAGTACTTC.

The rearrangement joins TRBV3-1 to TRBJ2-3; 9 nucleotides match TRBD2. The germline gives CDR1 LGHDT, CDR2 YNNKEL (reference sequence). This CDR3 region has 18 residues. V was pared by 1 base and J by 5 bases, with 13 bases of the junction left unmatched. CDR3 sequence reads: CASSQGLTLAGVEDTQYF. DNA of the CDR3: TGTGCCAGCAGCCAAGGTCTAACTTTAGCGGGAGTGGAAGATACGCAGTATTTT.

This clonotype appeared a single time. This sequence joins TRBV13 and TRBJ2-1; D ambiguous. Germline loops: CDR1 PRHDT, CDR2 FYEKMQ (reference sequence). The CDR3 has 16 amino acids. Trimming left V 4 bases short and J 8 bases short, with 21 bases between. CDR3 sequence reads: CASSSSTRTSVHEQFF. In DNA form, the CDR3 reads TGTGCCAGCAGCTCGTCGACGAGAACCTCGGTCCATGAGCAGTTCTTC.

The rearrangement joins TRBV20-1 to TRBJ2-7; 7 nucleotides align to TRBD1. With V trimmed by 4 bases and J by 6 bases, 27 bases remained unmatched. The CDR3 has 19 residues. The germline CDR1 and CDR2 sequences are DFQATT and SNEGSKA (reference sequence). The CDR3 protein is CSANRRRSSYGTVGTEQYF. The CDR3 DNA is TGCAGTGCTAATCGGCGGAGGAGCTCCTACGGGACAGTGGGGACCGAGCAGTACTTC.